Listed here are 21 T cell receptor beta chains from one sample, sequenced in a study of neurological immune-mediated disorders. TCRdb reprocessed the 5' RACE reads via MiXCR and lists one record per CDR3 protein. Of tens of thousands of distinct CDR3 sequences listed, under 4.5% are singletons. The sequenced sample consisted of PBMCs. The receptors originated from a woman in her forties or fifties with multiple sclerosis.

In this sample, this clonotype turned up many times. The V and J genes are TRBV7-2 and TRBJ2-2, with 10 bases fitting TRBD2. This CDR3 is built from 15 residues. Germline CDR1 SGHTA, CDR2 FQGNSA. V lost 5 bases to trimming and J lost 6 bases; unmatched junction nucleotides: 6. CDR3: CASSTGGTSAGELFF. The CDR3 DNA follows: TGTGCCAGCAGCACCGGGGGGACTAGCGCCGGGGAGCTGTTTTTT.

This clonotype has at least ten counts. This chain joins TRBV21-1 and TRBJ1-5; the D call in the table, TRBD1, was not verified against the DNA. TRBV21-1 counts as a pseudogene. This CDR3 comprises 17 residues. CDR3 DNA sequence: TGTGCCAGCAGCCCCCGGGGAGACCCCGAGGGCAATCAGCCCCAGCATTTT. Translation: CASSPRGDPEGNQPQHF.

This clonotype has at least ten counts. V usage is TRBV5-5 and J usage is TRBJ1-5; D perhaps matches TRBD1 (5 bases). CDR3 length: 15 residues. Germline loops: CDR1 SGHKS, CDR2 YYEKEE (reference sequence). Trimming cost V 3 bases and J 0 bases, with 10 bases left between them. The CDR3 DNA reads as TGTGCCAGCAGCTGGGGCCCTGATAGCAATCAGCCCCAGCATTTT. Its translation is CASSWGPDSNQPQHF.

This clonotype was seen many times. The chain employs TRBV7-9 and TRBJ1-2, with 8 bases matching TRBD1. With 5 bases clipped from V and 5 bases from J, the junction kept 10 bases outside the gene matches. The germline V gene encodes CDR1 SEHNR and CDR2 FQNEAQ (reference sequence). This CDR3 has 15 residues. The CDR3 here is CASSLSDRAKYGYTF. For the CDR3, the DNA is TGTGCCAGCAGCCTATCGGACAGGGCGAAGTATGGCTACACCTTC.

This clonotype was recorded many times. J is TRBJ2-5 and V is TRBV20-1; 8 bases match TRBD2. Germline-derived CDR1 and CDR2 are DFQATT and SNEGSKA (reference sequence). V lost 3 bases, J lost 5 bases, and 14 bases stayed unmatched. CDR3 size: 16 residues. The DNA of the CDR3 is TGCAGTGCTAGGCACGGGGGGGCCGCGATTGGGGAGACCCAGTACTTC. Encoded protein: CSARHGGAAIGETQYF.

This clonotype occurred a few times. Just one base apart from a much larger clone, this may be a read error. The rearrangement links TRBV11-2 to TRBJ1-1, with no clear D. Germline CDR1 reads SGHAT; CDR2 reads FQNNGV. This CDR3 spans 12 amino acids. The CDR3 sequence: CDSSLGLGEAFF. The CDR3 DNA follows: TGTGACAGCAGCTTAGGGTTAGGGGAAGCTTTCTTT.

There are many counts of this clonotype. CDR3 in amino acids: CSARGPVPNTEAFF. In nucleotides, the CDR3 is TGCAGTGCTAGAGGACCAGTTCCGAACACTGAAGCTTTCTTT. The rearrangement links TRBV20-1 to TRBJ1-1; D gene ambiguous. Trimming left V 1 base short and J 1 base short, with 10 bases between. The CDR3 consists of 14 residues. Looked up from germline, CDR1 is DFQATT and CDR2 is SNEGSKA (reference sequence).

This clonotype was picked up many times. The CDR3 sequence: CASSLRQGMNTEAFF. As DNA, the CDR3 is TGTGCCAGCAGCTTACGACAGGGGATGAACACTGAAGCTTTCTTT. The chain combines TRBV7-2 with TRBJ1-1; 8 nucleotides match TRBD1. Looked up from germline, CDR1 is SGHTA and CDR2 is FQGNSA. CDR3 length equals 15 residues. V gave up 2 bases and J gave up 0 bases; unmatched junction bases: 2.

This clonotype was counted at least ten times. The chain uses TRBV5-5 and TRBJ1-4, with D hard to call. The CDR3 is made up of 17 amino acids. Germline values: CDR1 SGHKS, CDR2 YYEKEE (reference sequence). V gave up 0 bases and J gave up 3 bases, with 15 bases separating them. CDR3 in amino acids: CASSLDPGSGSNEKLFF. The CDR3 DNA reads TGTGCCAGCAGCTTGGACCCGGGGTCGGGGTCTAATGAAAAACTGTTTTTT.

This clonotype was counted ten times or more. The rearrangement joins TRBV27 to TRBJ2-7; D is undetermined. The V end was cut by 4 bases, the J end by 4 bases, with 14 bases between. The CDR3 contains 14 residues. Germline loops: CDR1 MNHEY, CDR2 SMNVEV (reference sequence). As DNA, the CDR3 is TGTGCCAGCAGTTCCCGGAACATCTTTTACGAGCAGTACTTC. Translated: CASSSRNIFYEQYF.

This clonotype was recorded at least ten times. The chain has TRBV6-5 and TRBJ2-7; 10 bases line up with TRBD1. The CDR3 has 13 residues. V shed 5 bases and J 4 bases; nucleotides not matched to a gene: 2. The germline V gene has CDR1 MNHEY and CDR2 SVGAGI. CDR3 sequence: CASSRDRGYEQYF. CDR3 DNA: TGTGCCAGCAGTAGGGACAGGGGATACGAGCAGTACTTC.

This clonotype was counted ten times or more. This chain uses TRBV28 with TRBJ1-5, with TRBD1 as a possible D gene (6 bases). This CDR3 is 14 amino acids long. Germline V CDR1 and CDR2: MDHEN, SYDVKM. V lost 5 bases, J lost 3 bases, and 11 bases lay in between. For the CDR3, the DNA is TGTGCCAGCAGTCATCGACAGGCCAATCAGCCCCAGCATTTT. Translating it yields CASSHRQANQPQHF.

This clonotype was detected many times. The chain joins TRBV12-3 or TRBV12-4 to TRBJ2-5; TRBD2 aligns across 8 bases. The length of the CDR3 is 15 residues. J was trimmed by 2 bases and V by 3 bases; bases with no gene match: 5. CDR3 DNA: TGTGCCAGCAGTTTGGCTCGGGGGGGACAAGAGACCCAGTACTTC. The encoded protein is CASSLARGGQETQYF.

At least ten counts were recorded for this clonotype. The CDR3 reads CASSHSGGADSEQYF. Here the CDR3 DNA reads TGTGCCAGCAGCCACAGCGGGGGGGCCGATAGCGAGCAGTACTTC. The chain joins TRBV7-2 to TRBJ2-7, with TRBD2 matching 10 bases. The CDR3 contains 15 residues. Germline trimming cut 5 bases from V and 6 bases from J; bases unmatched to any gene: 10. CDR1 and CDR2 (germline): SGHTA, FQGNSA.

This clonotype was seen repeatedly, ten times or more. The V gene is TRBV4-3, the J gene TRBJ1-3, with D unclear. This CDR3 region has 15 residues. In germline, CDR1 is LGHNA, CDR2 YSLEER. V shed 5 bases and J shed 0 bases, with 11 bases lying between them. The CDR3 loop reads CASSTRLGSGNTIYF. In DNA form, the CDR3 reads TGCGCCAGCAGCACCCGCCTCGGCTCTGGAAACACCATATATTTT.

There are many counts of this clonotype. The V call is TRBV3-1, the J call TRBJ2-2; no clear D. The germline CDR1 and CDR2 sequences are LGHDT and YNNKEL (reference sequence). The CDR3 is 15 amino acids. V was shortened by 0 bases and J by 6 bases, with 11 bases between the two germline ends. CDR3 sequence: CASSQELLAAGELFF. CDR3 coding DNA: TGTGCCAGCAGCCAAGAGTTGCTGGCGGCCGGGGAGCTGTTTTTT.

This clonotype was seen at least ten times. V and J are TRBV5-1 and TRBJ2-2, with D hard to call. The germline V gene has CDR1 SGHRS and CDR2 YFSETQ. Between the trimmed V and J ends, which lost 4 bases and 4 bases, there was a span of 5 bases. This CDR3 has 12 amino acids. CDR3 sequence: CASSTSTGELFF. The CDR3 region has the DNA TGCGCCAGCAGCACAAGCACCGGGGAGCTGTTTTTT.

This clonotype was counted many times. The chain joins TRBV3-1 to TRBJ2-1, with 8 bases lining up with TRBD2. Germline CDR1 LGHDT, CDR2 YNNKEL (reference sequence). The CDR3 sequence is 15 residues long. J lost 6 bases, V lost 4 bases, and 8 bases had no gene match. CDR3 sequence: CASSPGGGGANEQFF. The CDR3 DNA sequence: TGTGCCAGCAGCCCCGGGGGGGGAGGGGCCAATGAGCAGTTCTTC.

Comment on this clonotype: Compared with germline, one end of the junction differs, possibly owing to a read error. The CDR3 coding sequence is TGCAGTGCTAGAGATCGGCAGTTTAATAGCGATCAGCCCCAGCATTTT. Translated, it gives CSARDRQFNSDQPQHF. V gene TRBV20-1 combines with J gene TRBJ1-5; no clear D. CDR1 DFQATT and CDR2 SNEGSKA come from the germline V gene (reference sequence). The CDR3 has 16 amino acids.

This clonotype was detected ten times or more. V and J are TRBV4-3 and TRBJ2-7, with 8 bases aligning to TRBD1. This CDR3 has 15 residues. The V segment lost 3 bases and the J segment 5 bases; nucleotides outside the gene matches: 9. Germline lookup yields CDR1 LGHNA and CDR2 YSLEER. This chain's CDR3 is CASSHRTGRSHEQYF. CDR3 nucleotides: TGCGCCAGCAGCCATAGGACAGGGAGGTCACACGAGCAGTACTTC.

This clonotype was counted ten times or more. The rearrangement joins TRBV7-9 to TRBJ1-2; possibly TRBD1 for D (5 bases). Trimming removed 1 base from V and 4 bases from J, with 7 bases in between. Germline V gene sequence: CDR1 SEHNR, CDR2 FQNEAQ (reference sequence). CDR3 length: 13 residues. In nucleotides, the CDR3 is TGTGCCAGCAGCTTAGGACAGCTCTATGGCTACACCTTC. Translation: CASSLGQLYGYTF.